The clone carrying this T cell receptor (beta chain) was seen a single time. What it recognizes is unknown. The sample originates from a study of fetal regulatory T cell absence and autoimmunity. Overall study: The IPEX patients lacked clinical diabetes but had exocrine pancreas autoimmunity. Study-wide results and limits: Oligoclonal TCR enrichment in pancreas over cord blood reached over 95-fold for some clones. Broadly similar TRB gene family usage was seen in pancreas and cord blood.

CDR3 length equals 12 residues. CDR1 SQVTM and CDR2 ANQGSEA come from the germline V gene. V shed 2 bases and J shed 2 bases, with 6 bases lying between them. The survey-level immunoSEQ assay was used. Clones were sequenced by immunoSEQ multiplex PCR, and TCRdb holds only the in-frame ones, with some missing. The data show more than 85,000 clones, more than 70% seen once. The genes are TRBV29-1 and TRBJ2-5; D not certain. The receptor comes from a male donor with IPEX syndrome. Sequencing was carried out using pancreas tissue. DNA of the CDR3: TGCAGCGTTGAACCCGGACAAGAGACCCAGTACTTC. Residues: CSVEPGQETQYF.